This T cell receptor beta chain is drawn from a study of CD8 T cells in ankylosing spondylitis. Whole-study findings and limits: A TCR beta motif of 8 or 9 highly homologous variants appeared characteristic of ankylosing spondylitis blood. Reported data indicate significant enrichment of disease-linked clones within matched ankylosing spondylitis synovial fluid. Those disease-linked clones were CD8+; they were also relatively rare in peripheral blood.

Scientists made TCR beta libraries using quantitative 5'-RACE with molecular barcodes. TCRdb itself ran the 5' RACE reads through MiXCR, one entry per CDR3 protein. The sample includes over 600,000 distinct CDR3 sequences, roughly 19% of them seen just once. V lost 6 bases to trimming and J lost 7 bases, with 18 bases between them. Germline-derived CDR1 and CDR2 are MNHNS and SASEGT. CDR3 length: 14 amino acids. Turning to this clonotype: Antigen specificity is unknown.

V is TRBV6-1 and J is TRBJ2-5; possibly TRBD1 for D (6 bases). This clonotype was sampled from a male donor with ankylosing spondylitis. The sequencing sample was made of blood, either unsorted or a sorted T cell fraction (not recorded which). CDR3 region: CASSGSRTVLTQYF. The CDR3 region has the DNA TGTGCCAGCAGCGGCAGCAGGACAGTTCTGACCCAGTACTTC.